This T cell receptor beta chain was obtained from a study of T cells expressing NK-cell markers (dated by TCRdb to the early 2020s). In terms of the full investigation: Fewer than ten donors provided sorted CD3+CD56+NKG2C+, CD3+CD56+NKG2C- and CD3+CD56-NKG2C+ T-cell subsets, whose TCR beta-chain repertoires were profiled. Among the eight sequenced donors, only one was HCMV-seronegative, while the other seven were HCMV-seropositive. Randomly selected healthy volunteers, three men and five women, were used as the eight sequenced donors. Libraries were sequenced as 2 x 150 bp reads on Illumina HiSeq 2000/2500, MiSeq or NextSeq. Overall study results and their limits: For roughly 6 donors, the dominant CD3+CD56+NKG2C+ clonotypes were among the top 10 CD8+ clonotypes and accounted for roughly 1.0-7.5% of CD8+ T cells. Whether the expanded NKG2C-expressing T cell clones were specific for HCMV antigens was left unclear. Those dominant clonotypes were again the most abundant among CD3+CD56-NKG2C+ cells in a few donors, at about 28.3-60.1%.

These reads were obtained on an Illumina HiSeq 2000. TCR beta cDNA libraries were prepared using 5'RACE template switching, which introduced a universal primer site and unique molecular identifiers. cDNA synthesis was primed from the TCR beta constant segment, followed by two successive PCR amplification steps. In the original analysis: MIGEC was used to demultiplex reads and group reads by UMI, and MiTCR was used to assemble and quantify clonotypes. To remove erroneous sequences, TCR cDNA sequences were retained only when supported by two or more reads. Downstream repertoire analysis used the tcR package, and clonotypes were matched across fractions by CDR3 nucleotide sequence plus V segment. VDJmatch was used to annotate antigen specificity against VDJdb, with one amino acid substitution allowed in CDR3. The reads went through TCRdb reprocessing, and each CDR3 protein sequence gets one entry with no DNA. These V and J calls rely on TCRdb rather than the paper's analysis. The sample has 300,000 to 450,000 distinct CDR3 sequences on record. The ten top clones hold around 5.2% of the sample.

HCMV serostatus was determined by detecting HCMV-specific IgG in serum with a commercial ELISA kit. Ficoll density gradient centrifugation was used to isolate peripheral blood mononuclear cells from blood. Based on the germline V gene, the CDR1 and CDR2 sequences are SGHTA and FQGNSA. Including cysteine and phenylalanine, the CDR3 has 13 amino acids. No DNA is recorded. As to this clonotype: The target of this receptor is not known.

The clonotype originates from a man between 18 and 69 years old in good health. The sequenced sample consisted of blood T cells: a sorted CD56 or NKG2C T cell subset, CD4+ or CD8+ T cells, or bulk PBMC T cells (not recorded which). The rearrangement joined TRBV7-2 to TRBJ2-7; without DNA, the TCRdb call of TRBD2 cannot be checked. CDR3 protein: CASSVGTNYEQYF.